What follows describes a single TCR beta chain. The record originates from a study of blood T cells in healthy people across ages. For the second PCR, which ran for roughly 7 to 11 cycles, a sample-barcoded 5' primer and a J-beta primer mix were used. TCRdb re-derived calls from the 5' RACE reads in MiXCR, one entry per CDR3 protein. The sample has 1.2 million to 1.5 million distinct CDR3 sequences; roughly 64% are singletons. The CDR3 spans 14 residues. Germline V gene lookup returns CDR1 SGHTA and CDR2 FQGNSA. This receptor was taken from a man between 18 and 29 years old in good health. The sequenced sample was blood. The chain joins TRBV7-2 to TRBJ2-4; TRBD2 agrees at 8 bases. Gene TRBJ2-7 matches the end of the DNA better, so the J call may be wrong. The CDR3 DNA sequence: TGTGCCAGCAGCCCCCAGCGGGAGTGGTACGAGCAGTACTTC. It specifies CASSPQREWYEQYF.